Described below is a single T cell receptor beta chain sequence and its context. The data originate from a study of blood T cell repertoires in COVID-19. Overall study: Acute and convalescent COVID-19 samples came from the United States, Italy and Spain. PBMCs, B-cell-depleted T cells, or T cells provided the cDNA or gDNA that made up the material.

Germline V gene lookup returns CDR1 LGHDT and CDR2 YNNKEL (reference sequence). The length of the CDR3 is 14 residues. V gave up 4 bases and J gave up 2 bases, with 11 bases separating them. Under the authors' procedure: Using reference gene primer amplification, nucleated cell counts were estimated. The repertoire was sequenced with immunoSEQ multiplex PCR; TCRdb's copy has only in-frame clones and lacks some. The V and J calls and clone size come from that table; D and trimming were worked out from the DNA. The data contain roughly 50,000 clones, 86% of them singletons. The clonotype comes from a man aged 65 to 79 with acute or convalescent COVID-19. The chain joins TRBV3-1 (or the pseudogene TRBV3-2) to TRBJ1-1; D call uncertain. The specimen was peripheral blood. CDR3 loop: CASSRFDTNTEAFF. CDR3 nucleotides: TGTGCCAGCAGCCGATTTGACACTAACACTGAAGCTTTCTTT.